This note documents a single T cell receptor (beta chain) sequence. This sample is drawn from a study of blood T cell repertoires in COVID-19. Study-level background: T cells, B-cell-depleted T cells, or PBMCs provided the cDNA or gDNA that served as material.

Germline CDR1 and CDR2: SNHLY and FYNNEI. The CDR3 extends over 13 amino acids. Trimming took 7 bases from V and 4 from J; bases not matched to a gene: 6. Only in-frame clones appear in the TCRdb table, and some are missing; sequencing was by immunoSEQ multiplex PCR. Of 200,000 to 250,000 clones in the sample, 75% to 90% are singletons; the top ten hold 1.2%. Study members were between about 18 and 100 years old and lived in approximately 25 US regions. Before being deemed recovered, Cohort 3 donors had two negative PCRs, clearance, or symptom resolution. The sample consisted of PBMCs or T cells enriched from blood (not recorded which). The J gene is TRBJ1-1, the V gene TRBV2, with TRBD1 identical over 7 bases. The TCR originated in a man aged 30 to 39 who had recovered from COVID-19. Written as DNA, the CDR3 is TGTGCCAGCACGACAGGGCTCAGCACTGAAGCTTTCTTT. It codes for CASTTGLSTEAFF.